This TCR beta chain was identified during a study of identical twins. It was template switching that added a universal primer site, and there were unique molecular identifiers on the cDNA. TCRdb analysed the 5' RACE reads with MiXCR anew, one entry per CDR3 protein. The profile shows 500,000 or so distinct CDR3 sequences, 22% of them singletons. This CDR3 has 14 residues. In germline, CDR1 is LNHDA, CDR2 SQIVND (reference sequence). V was shortened by 1 base and J by 7 bases, with 11 bases between the two germline ends. General study results and limits: Fewer insertions marked abundant cord blood beta clonotypes; young adult naive trended weakly, memory not at all.

On this clonotype: Its target is unknown.

These data also featured in a second study, about T cells expressing NK-cell markers. That work adds: In a handful of donors, dominant CD3+CD56+NKG2C+ clonotypes ranked among the top 10 CD8+ clonotypes. In several donors, these clonotypes also led the CD3+CD56-NKG2C+ fraction.

The chain couples TRBV19 to TRBJ1-5; the D gene is possibly TRBD1 (5 bases). Sequencing was performed on CD4+ T cells sorted from blood. The TCR originated in a woman under 30 in good health. The CDR3 is CASSIASGPQPQHF. CDR3 DNA sequence: TGTGCCAGTAGTATAGCCTCGGGACCCCAGCCCCAGCATTTT.